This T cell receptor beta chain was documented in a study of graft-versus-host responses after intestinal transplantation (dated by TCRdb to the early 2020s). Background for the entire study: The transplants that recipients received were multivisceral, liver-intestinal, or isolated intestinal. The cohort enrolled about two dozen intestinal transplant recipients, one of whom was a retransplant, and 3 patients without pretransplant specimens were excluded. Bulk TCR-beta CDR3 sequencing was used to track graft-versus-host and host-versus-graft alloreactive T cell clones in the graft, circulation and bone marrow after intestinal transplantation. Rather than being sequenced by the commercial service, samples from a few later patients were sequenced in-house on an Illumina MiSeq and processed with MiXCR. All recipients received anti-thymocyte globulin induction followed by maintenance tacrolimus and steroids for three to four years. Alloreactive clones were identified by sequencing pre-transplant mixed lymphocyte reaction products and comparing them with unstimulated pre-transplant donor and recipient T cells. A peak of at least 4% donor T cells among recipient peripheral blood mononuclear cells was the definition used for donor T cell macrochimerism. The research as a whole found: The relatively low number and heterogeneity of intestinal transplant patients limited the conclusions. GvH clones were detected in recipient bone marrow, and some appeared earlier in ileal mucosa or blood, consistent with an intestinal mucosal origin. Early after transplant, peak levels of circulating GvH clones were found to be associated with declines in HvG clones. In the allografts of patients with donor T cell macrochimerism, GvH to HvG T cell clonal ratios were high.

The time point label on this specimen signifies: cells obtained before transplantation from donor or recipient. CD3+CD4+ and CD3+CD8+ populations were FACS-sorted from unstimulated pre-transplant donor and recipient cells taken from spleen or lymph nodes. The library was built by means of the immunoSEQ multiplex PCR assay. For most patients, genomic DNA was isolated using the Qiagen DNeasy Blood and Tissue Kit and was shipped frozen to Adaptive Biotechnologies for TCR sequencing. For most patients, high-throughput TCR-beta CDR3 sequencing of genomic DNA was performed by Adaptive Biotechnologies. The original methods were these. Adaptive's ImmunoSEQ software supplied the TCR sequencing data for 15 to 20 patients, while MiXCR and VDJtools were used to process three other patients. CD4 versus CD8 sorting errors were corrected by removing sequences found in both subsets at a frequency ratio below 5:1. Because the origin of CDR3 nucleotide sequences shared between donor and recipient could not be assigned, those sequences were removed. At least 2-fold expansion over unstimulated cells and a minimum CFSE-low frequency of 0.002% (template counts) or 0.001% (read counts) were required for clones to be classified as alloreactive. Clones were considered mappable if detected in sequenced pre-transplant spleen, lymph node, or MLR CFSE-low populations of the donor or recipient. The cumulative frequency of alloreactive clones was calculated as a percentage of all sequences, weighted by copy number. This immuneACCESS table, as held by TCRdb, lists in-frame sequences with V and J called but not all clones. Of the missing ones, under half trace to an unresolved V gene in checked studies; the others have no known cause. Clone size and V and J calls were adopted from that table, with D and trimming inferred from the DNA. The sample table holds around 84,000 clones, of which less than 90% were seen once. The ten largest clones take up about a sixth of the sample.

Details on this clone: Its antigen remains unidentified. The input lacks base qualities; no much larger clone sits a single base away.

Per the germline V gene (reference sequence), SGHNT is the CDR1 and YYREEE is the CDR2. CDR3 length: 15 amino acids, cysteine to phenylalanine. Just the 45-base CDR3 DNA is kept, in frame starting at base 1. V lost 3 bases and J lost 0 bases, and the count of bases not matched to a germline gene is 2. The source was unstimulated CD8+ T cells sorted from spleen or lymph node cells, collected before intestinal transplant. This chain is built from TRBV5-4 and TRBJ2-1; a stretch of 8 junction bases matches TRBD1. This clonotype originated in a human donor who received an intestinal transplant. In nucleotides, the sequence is TGTGCCAGCAGCTCAGGACAGGGCTCCTACAATGAGCAGTTCTTC. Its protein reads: CASSSGQGSYNEQFF.